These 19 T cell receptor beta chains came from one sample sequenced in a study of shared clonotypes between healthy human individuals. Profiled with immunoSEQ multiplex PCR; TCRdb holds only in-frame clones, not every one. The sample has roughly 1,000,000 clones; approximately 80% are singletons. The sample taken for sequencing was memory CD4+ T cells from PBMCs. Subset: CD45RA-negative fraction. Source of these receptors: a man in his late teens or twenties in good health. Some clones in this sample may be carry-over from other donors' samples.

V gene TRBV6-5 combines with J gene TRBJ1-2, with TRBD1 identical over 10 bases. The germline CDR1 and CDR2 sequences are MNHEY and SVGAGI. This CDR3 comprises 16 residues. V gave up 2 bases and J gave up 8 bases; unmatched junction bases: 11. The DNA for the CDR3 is TGTGCCAGCAGTTACGGTTCCGGGACAGGGGAAACAGGCTACACCTTC. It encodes CASSYGSGTGETGYTF.

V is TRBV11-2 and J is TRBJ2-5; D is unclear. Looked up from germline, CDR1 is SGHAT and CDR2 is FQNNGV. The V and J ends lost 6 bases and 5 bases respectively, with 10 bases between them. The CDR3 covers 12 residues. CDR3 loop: CASRFVGETQYF. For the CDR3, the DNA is TGTGCCAGCAGATTTGTCGGGGAGACCCAGTACTTC.

CDR3 loop: CASSPGTSGSYGETQYF. The CDR3 DNA reads TGTGCCAGCAGCCCCGGGACTAGCGGGAGTTATGGAGAGACCCAGTACTTC. The V gene is TRBV5-5, the J gene TRBJ2-5; 14 bases are a match to TRBD2. V gave up 4 bases and J gave up 4 bases; unmatched junction bases: 9. The CDR3 contains 17 residues. The germline V gene encodes CDR1 SGHKS and CDR2 YYEKEE (reference sequence).

The chain's CDR3 is CASSLMAGINTEAFF. As DNA, the CDR3 is TGTGCCAGCAGCTTAATGGCAGGGATCAACACTGAAGCTTTCTTT. This chain links TRBV7-8 with TRBJ1-1; possible D gene TRBD1, 5 bases. Between the trimmed V and J ends, which lost 2 bases and 2 bases, there was a span of 12 bases. This CDR3 is 15 amino acids long. Germline V lookup: CDR1 SGHVS, CDR2 FQNEAQ. Filled out from reference TRBV7-8 and TRBJ1-1, the complete variable domain reads GAGVSQSPRYKVAKRGQDVALRCDPISGHVSLFWYQQALGQGPEFLTYFQNEAQLDKSGLPSDRFFAERPEGSVSTLKIQRTQQEDSAVYLCASSLMAGINTEAFFGQGTRLTVV.

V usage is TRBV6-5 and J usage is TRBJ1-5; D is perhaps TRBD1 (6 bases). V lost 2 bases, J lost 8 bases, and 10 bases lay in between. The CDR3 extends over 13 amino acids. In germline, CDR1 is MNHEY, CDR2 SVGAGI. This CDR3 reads CASSYGGYEPQHF. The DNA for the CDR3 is TGTGCCAGCAGTTACGGGGGCTATGAGCCCCAGCATTTT.

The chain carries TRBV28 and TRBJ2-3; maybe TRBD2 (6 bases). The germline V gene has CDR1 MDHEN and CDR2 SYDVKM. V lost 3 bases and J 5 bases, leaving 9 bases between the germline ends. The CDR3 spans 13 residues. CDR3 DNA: TGTGCCAGCAGTTTCGGGGGAGGAGATACGCAGTATTTT. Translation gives CASSFGGGDTQYF.

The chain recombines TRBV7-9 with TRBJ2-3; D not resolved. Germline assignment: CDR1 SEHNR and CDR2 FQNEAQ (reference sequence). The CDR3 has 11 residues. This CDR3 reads CRIGSTDTQYF. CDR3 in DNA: TGTAGAATCGGGAGCACAGATACGCAGTATTTT.

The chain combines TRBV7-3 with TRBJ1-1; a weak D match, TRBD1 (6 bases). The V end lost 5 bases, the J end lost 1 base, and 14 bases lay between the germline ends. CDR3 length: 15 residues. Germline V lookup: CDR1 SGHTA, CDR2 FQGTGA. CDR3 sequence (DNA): TGTGCCAGCAGCCCCTCGGGCAGGGGGAACACTGAAGCTTTCTTT. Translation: CASSPSGRGNTEAFF. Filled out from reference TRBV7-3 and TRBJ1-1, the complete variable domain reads GAGVSQTPSNKVTEKGKYVELRCDPISGHTALYWYRQSLGQGPEFLIYFQGTGAADDSGLPNDRFFAVRPEGSVSTLKIQRTERGDSAVYLCASSPSGRGNTEAFFGQGTRLTVV.

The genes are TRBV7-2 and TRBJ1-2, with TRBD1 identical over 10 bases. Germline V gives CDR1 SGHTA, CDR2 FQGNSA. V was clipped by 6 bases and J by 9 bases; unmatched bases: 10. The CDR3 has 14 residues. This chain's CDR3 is CASRPGTGAGSYTF. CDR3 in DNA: TGTGCCAGCAGACCCGGGACAGGGGCAGGAAGCTACACCTTC. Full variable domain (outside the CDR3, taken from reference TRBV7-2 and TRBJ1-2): GAGVSQSPSNKVTEKGKDVELRCDPISGHTALYWYRQSLGQGLEFLIYFQGNSAPDKSGLPSDRFSAERTGGSVSTLTIQRTQQEDSAVYLCASRPGTGAGSYTFGSGTRLTVV.

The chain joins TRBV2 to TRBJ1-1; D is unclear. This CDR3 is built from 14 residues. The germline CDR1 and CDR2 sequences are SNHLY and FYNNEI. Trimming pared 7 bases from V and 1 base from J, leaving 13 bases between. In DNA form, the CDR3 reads TGTGCCAGCAAGGCAGAACCTTGGAACACTGAAGCTTTCTTT. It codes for CASKAEPWNTEAFF.

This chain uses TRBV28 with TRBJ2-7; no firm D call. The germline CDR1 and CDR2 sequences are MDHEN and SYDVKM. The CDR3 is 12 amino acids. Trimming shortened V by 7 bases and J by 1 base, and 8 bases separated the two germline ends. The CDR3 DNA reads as TGTGCCAGCATTGGGCAGTCCTACGAGCAGTACTTC. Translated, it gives CASIGQSYEQYF.

CDR3 sequence: CASSQFTGATNEKLFF. DNA for the CDR3: TGTGCCAGCAGTCAATTTACAGGTGCAACTAATGAAAAACTGTTTTTT. The V gene is TRBV2, the J gene TRBJ1-4, with a weak D call TRBD1 (5 bases). The germline gives CDR1 SNHLY, CDR2 FYNNEI. The CDR3 is made up of 16 amino acids. Trimming cost V 5 bases and J 0 bases, with 13 bases left between them.

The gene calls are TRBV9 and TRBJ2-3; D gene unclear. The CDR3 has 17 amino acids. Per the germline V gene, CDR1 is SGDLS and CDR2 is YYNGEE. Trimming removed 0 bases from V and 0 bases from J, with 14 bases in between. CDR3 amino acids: CASSVGSYSSSTDTQYF. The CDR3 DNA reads TGTGCCAGCAGCGTAGGGTCGTACAGCTCTAGCACAGATACGCAGTATTTT. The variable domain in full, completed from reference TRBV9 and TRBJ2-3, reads DSGVTQTPKHLITATGQRVTLRCSPRSGDLSVYWYQQSLDQGLQFLIQYYNGEERAKGNILERFSAQQFPDLHSELNLSSLELGDSALYFCASSVGSYSSSTDTQYFGPGTRLTVL.

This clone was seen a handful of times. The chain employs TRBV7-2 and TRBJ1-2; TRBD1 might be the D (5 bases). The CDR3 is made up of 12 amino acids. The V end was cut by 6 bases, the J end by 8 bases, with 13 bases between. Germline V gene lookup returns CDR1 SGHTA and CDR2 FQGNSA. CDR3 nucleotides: TGTGCCAGCAGATTACTACGGGACGGCTACACCTTC. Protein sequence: CASRLLRDGYTF.

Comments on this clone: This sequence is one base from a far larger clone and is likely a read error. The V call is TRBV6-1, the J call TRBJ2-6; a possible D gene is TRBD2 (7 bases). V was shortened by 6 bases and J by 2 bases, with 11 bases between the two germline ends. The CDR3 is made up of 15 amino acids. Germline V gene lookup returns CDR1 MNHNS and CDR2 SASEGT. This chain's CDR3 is CASSVGGAGANVLTF. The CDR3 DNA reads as TGTGCCAGCAGCGTAGGGGGGGCTGGGGCCAACGTCCTGACTTTC.

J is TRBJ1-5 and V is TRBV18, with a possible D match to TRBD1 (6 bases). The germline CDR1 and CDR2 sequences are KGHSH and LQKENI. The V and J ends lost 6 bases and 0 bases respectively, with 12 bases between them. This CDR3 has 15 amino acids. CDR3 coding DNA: TGTGCCAGCTCGGGGGCAGACCATAGCAATCAGCCCCAGCATTTT. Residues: CASSGADHSNQPQHF.

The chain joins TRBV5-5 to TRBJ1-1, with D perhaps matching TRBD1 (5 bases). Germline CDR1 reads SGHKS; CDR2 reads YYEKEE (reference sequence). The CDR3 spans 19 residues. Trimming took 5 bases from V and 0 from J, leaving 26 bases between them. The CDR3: CASRVGGVGGFDMNTEAFF. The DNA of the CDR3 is TGTGCCAGCAGGGTGGGAGGGGTAGGTGGATTTGATATGAACACTGAAGCTTTCTTT.

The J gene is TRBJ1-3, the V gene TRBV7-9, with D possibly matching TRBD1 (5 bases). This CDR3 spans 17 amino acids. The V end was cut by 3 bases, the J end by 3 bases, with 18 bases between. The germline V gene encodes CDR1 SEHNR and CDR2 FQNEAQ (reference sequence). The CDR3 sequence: CASSLGSGPPFGNTIYF. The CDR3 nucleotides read TGTGCCAGCAGCTTGGGATCGGGACCACCGTTTGGAAACACCATATATTTT.

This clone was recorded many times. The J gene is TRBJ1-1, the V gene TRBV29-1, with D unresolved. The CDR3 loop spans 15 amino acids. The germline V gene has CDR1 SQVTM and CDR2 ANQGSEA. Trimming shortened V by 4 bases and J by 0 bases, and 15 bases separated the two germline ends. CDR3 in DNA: TGCAGCGTTGGGCTGGGTTGGGGAATGAACACTGAAGCTTTCTTT. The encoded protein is CSVGLGWGMNTEAFF.